A single sample is the source of the 26 T cell receptor beta chains below, sequenced in a study of T cell responses to AZD1222 COVID-19 vaccine. The data were produced by immunoSEQ multiplex PCR, yet TCRdb's version contains in-frame clones alone and is incomplete. The profile shows about 150,000 clones, 84% of them singletons. The starting material was peripheral blood, obtained on day 0 of AZD1222 vaccination. The source is an adult in good health.

As DNA, the CDR3 is TGTGCCAGCAGTAGACAGGGGCCCCAGCATTTT. Protein: CASSRQGPQHF. The chain joins TRBV28 to TRBJ1-5; 7 nucleotides line up with TRBD1. CDR1 and CDR2 from the germline V gene are MDHEN and SYDVKM. The CDR3 length is 11 residues. The V gene end was trimmed by 5 bases and the J gene end by 9 bases; junction bases not matched to a gene: 1.

V and J are TRBV5-1 and TRBJ2-2, with D tentatively TRBD1 (5 bases). CDR1 and CDR2 (germline): SGHRS, YFSETQ. Between the trimmed V and J ends, which lost 4 bases and 1 base, there was a span of 8 bases. This CDR3 spans 14 amino acids. The CDR3: CASSTGQNTGELFF. The CDR3 nucleotides read TGCGCCAGCAGCACCGGACAGAACACCGGGGAGCTGTTTTTT.

The chain recombines TRBV30 with TRBJ1-3; TRBD1 might be the D (5 bases). The CDR3 is made up of 13 amino acids. In germline, CDR1 is GTSNPN, CDR2 SVGIG (reference sequence). Trimming took 1 base from V and 2 from J, leaving 6 bases between them. In nucleotides, the CDR3 is TGTGCCTGGAGTGAGGGACCTGGAAACACCATATATTTT. Translating gives CAWSEGPGNTIYF.

The chain joins TRBV27 to TRBJ1-2; D is perhaps TRBD1 (5 bases). There are 17 residues in the CDR3. Germline V gene lookup returns CDR1 MNHEY and CDR2 SMNVEV (reference sequence). V lost 6 bases, J lost 4 bases, and 24 bases lay in between. CDR3 in amino acids: CASSLIGAGVNIYGYTF. The CDR3, as DNA: TGTGCCAGCAGCCTAATAGGGGCTGGCGTAAACATCTATGGCTACACCTTC.

The chain employs TRBV28 and TRBJ2-1; no clear D gene. Trimming shortened V by 8 bases and J by 4 bases, and 15 bases separated the two germline ends. CDR1 is MDHEN and CDR2 is SYDVKM in the germline V gene. CDR3 size: 14 residues. The CDR3 sequence: CASPRPGEYNEQFF. The CDR3 DNA reads as TGTGCCAGCCCACGGCCCGGAGAATACAATGAGCAGTTCTTC.

The rearrangement links TRBV4-2 to TRBJ2-5; 8 bases agree with TRBD2. The CDR3 covers 16 residues. Germline CDR1 is LGHNA and CDR2 is YNFKEQ. V lost 0 bases, J lost 4 bases, and 7 bases stayed unmatched. The CDR3 spells CASSQEGRGARETQYF. In DNA, the CDR3 is TGTGCCAGCAGCCAAGAAGGGCGGGGGGCACGAGAGACCCAGTACTTC.

As for this clone: This specimen includes other DNA sequences encoding the same CDR3. The chain joins TRBV5-1 to TRBJ1-6; no clear D gene. This CDR3 region has 15 residues. Germline V lookup: CDR1 SGHRS, CDR2 YFSETQ. Trimming left V 0 bases short and J 10 bases short, with 14 bases between. CDR3 protein: CASSLGGTGRSPLHF. DNA for the CDR3: TGCGCCAGCAGCTTGGGGGGTACCGGGCGGTCACCCCTCCACTTT.

The gene calls are TRBV27 and TRBJ2-1, with D possibly being TRBD1 (6 bases). The V and J ends lost 9 bases and 7 bases respectively, with 13 bases between them. CDR3 size: 12 residues. Looked up from germline, CDR1 is MNHEY and CDR2 is SMNVEV (reference sequence). The CDR3 DNA is TGTGCCAGTGGGGGCCCCGTTAATGAGCAGTTCTTC. Protein product: CASGGPVNEQFF.

The DNA for the CDR3 is TGTGCCAGTAGGGGGGGGACTAGCGGGACCGAGCAGTTCTTC. It encodes CASRGGTSGTEQFF. This chain links TRBV19 with TRBJ2-1, with 13 bases aligning to TRBD2. The V and J ends lost 6 bases and 10 bases, in that order; junction bases with no gene match: 6. This CDR3 spans 14 amino acids. Per germline, CDR1 LNHDA and CDR2 SQIVND (reference sequence).

The sample holds one count of this clone. The V call is TRBV19, the J call TRBJ2-2; a weak D match, TRBD1 (6 bases). The length of the CDR3 is 14 residues. With 3 bases removed from V and 6 bases from J, the gap between germline ends came to 11 bases. Germline loops: CDR1 LNHDA, CDR2 SQIVND (reference sequence). The CDR3: CASSMDSSAGELFF. The CDR3 DNA is TGTGCCAGTAGTATGGACAGTTCGGCCGGGGAGCTGTTTTTT.

J is TRBJ2-7 and V is TRBV7-3, with TRBD1 identical over 10 bases. The CDR3 is 15 amino acids. Germline V gives CDR1 SGHTA, CDR2 FQGTGA. V was pared by 4 bases and J by 3 bases, with 6 bases of the junction left unmatched. The CDR3 protein is CASSSGQGGSYEQYF. For the CDR3, the DNA is TGTGCCAGCAGCTCCGGACAGGGGGGCAGCTACGAGCAGTACTTC.

In regard to this clone: Additional DNA sequences in this sample encode the identical CDR3. The chain employs TRBV30 and TRBJ1-5; 7 positions match TRBD1. Per germline, CDR1 GTSNPN and CDR2 SVGIG (reference sequence). The V and J ends lost 2 bases and 2 bases, in that order; junction bases with no gene match: 0. CDR3 length equals 13 residues. The CDR3 sequence: CAWSQGGNQPQHF. CDR3 coding DNA: TGTGCCTGGAGTCAGGGGGGCAATCAGCCCCAGCATTTT.

This rearrangement joins TRBV5-1 to TRBJ1-5, with 9 bases that match TRBD1. With V trimmed by 3 bases and J by 7 bases, 5 bases remained unmatched. This CDR3 spans 14 amino acids. The germline V gene has CDR1 SGHRS and CDR2 YFSETQ. CDR3 sequence reads: CASSWTGVEQPQHF. The CDR3 coding sequence is TGCGCCAGCAGCTGGACAGGGGTGGAACAGCCCCAGCATTTT.

This chain connects TRBV27 to TRBJ2-3; no definite D call. The CDR3 consists of 15 residues. Germline CDR1 and CDR2: MNHEY and SMNVEV (reference sequence). The V gene lost 2 bases and the J gene lost 2 bases, with 11 bases spanning the gap. The CDR3 reads CASSLRNALTDTQYF. The CDR3 nucleotides read TGTGCCAGCAGTTTAAGGAACGCGCTCACAGATACGCAGTATTTT.

The V call is TRBV28, the J call TRBJ2-7; weak D call: TRBD1 (5 bases). V dropped 7 bases and J dropped 2 bases, with 18 bases sitting between them. The CDR3 is 15 residues long. Germline V gene data show CDR1 as MDHEN and CDR2 as SYDVKM. The CDR3 DNA sequence: TGTGCCAGCACCCCGTCGTCCACAGGCCCCTACGAGCAGTACTTC. Protein sequence: CASTPSSTGPYEQYF.

This clone came up once. The chain combines TRBV25-1 with TRBJ2-5; 7 bases align to TRBD2. The CDR3 spans 15 residues. CDR1 MGHDK and CDR2 SYGVNS come from the germline V gene. V was clipped by 3 bases and J by 5 bases; unmatched bases: 9. The CDR3 sequence: CASSEPGGGTETQYF. CDR3 DNA sequence: TGTGCCAGCAGTGAGCCGGGAGGAGGAACGGAGACCCAGTACTTC.

The chain combines TRBV18 with TRBJ1-3; unclear D gene. The CDR3 length is 13 residues. The V gene's germline CDR1 is KGHSH and CDR2 LQKENI. The V gene lost 2 bases and the J gene lost 8 bases, with 10 bases spanning the gap. The CDR3 nucleotides are TGTGCCAGCTCACCAGGCCTTCGAGACACCATATATTTT. This sequence encodes CASSPGLRDTIYF.

This clone has more than one count but fewer than ten. The chain uses TRBV5-1 and TRBJ2-3; TRBD1 might be the D (5 bases). The V gene lost 2 bases and the J gene lost 2 bases, with 6 bases spanning the gap. The CDR3 loop spans 13 amino acids. Germline CDR1 SGHRS, CDR2 YFSETQ. This chain's CDR3 is CASSFRDTDTQYF. CDR3 nucleotides: TGCGCCAGCAGCTTCAGGGACACAGATACGCAGTATTTT.

This clone is a singleton in its sample. The rearrangement joins TRBV5-1 to TRBJ2-1; D may be TRBD1 (6 bases). The CDR3 contains 12 residues. From germline, CDR1 is SGHRS and CDR2 YFSETQ. V lost 5 bases to trimming and J lost 7 bases, with 10 bases between them. This chain's CDR3 is CASRDTGNEQFF. The CDR3 DNA follows: TGCGCCAGCAGGGATACAGGGAATGAGCAGTTCTTC.

The rearrangement joins TRBV4-1 to TRBJ2-2; no clear D gene. This CDR3 region has 12 residues. CDR1 is MGHRA, CDR2 YSYEKL, per germline. The ends were cut back, 4 bases at V and 9 bases at J, with 9 bases in the middle. This CDR3 is CASSPPSWELFF. The CDR3 DNA reads TGCGCCAGCAGCCCCCCGAGCTGGGAGCTGTTTTTT.

The V gene is TRBV19, the J gene TRBJ1-5, with 10 nucleotides matching TRBD1. The CDR3 contains 15 residues. V was pared by 7 bases and J by 6 bases, with 9 bases of the junction left unmatched. Germline CDR1 LNHDA, CDR2 SQIVND (reference sequence). The CDR3 coding sequence is TGTGCCAGTAAGCCGGGACAGGGGCTAAGTCAGCCCCAGCATTTT. As protein: CASKPGQGLSQPQHF.

The chain uses TRBV19 and TRBJ1-2; perhaps TRBD1 as D (5 bases). Germline loops: CDR1 LNHDA, CDR2 SQIVND (reference sequence). The CDR3 length is 14 residues. Trimming cost V 7 bases and J 5 bases, with 17 bases left between them. CDR3 residues: CASIGRGPGYGYTF. In nucleotides, the CDR3 is TGTGCCAGTATTGGAAGGGGCCCGGGATATGGCTACACCTTC.

The rearrangement uses TRBV5-1 and TRBJ1-1; D gene uncertain. There are 11 residues in the CDR3. Per the germline V gene, CDR1 is SGHRS and CDR2 is YFSETQ. With 5 bases removed from V and 3 bases from J, the gap between germline ends came to 5 bases. The CDR3 nucleotides are TGCGCCAGCAGGGCAGACACTGAAGCTTTCTTT. This encodes CASRADTEAFF.

Of note for this clone: Other nucleotide sequences from this sample produce the same CDR3. The genes are TRBV9 and TRBJ1-2, with D hard to call. The CDR3 sequence is 12 residues long. V was pared by 2 bases and J by 2 bases, with 4 bases between. Looked up from germline, CDR1 is SGDLS and CDR2 is YYNGEE. This chain's CDR3 is CASSVQNYGYTF. Written as DNA, the CDR3 is TGTGCCAGCAGCGTTCAGAACTATGGCTACACCTTC.

This clone was found a few times. This chain connects TRBV10-3 to TRBJ2-7, with TRBD1 matching over 9 bases. The CDR3 has 14 amino acids. J lost 5 bases, V lost 6 bases, and 8 bases had no gene match. CDR1 is ENHRY, CDR2 SYGVKD, per germline. The CDR3 sequence is CAIRRDRVSDEQYF. As DNA, the CDR3 is TGTGCCATCAGACGGGACAGGGTTTCCGACGAGCAGTACTTC.

The V and J genes are TRBV28 and TRBJ2-2; D unclear. The CDR3 is 15 residues long. Germline CDR1 MDHEN, CDR2 SYDVKM. V lost 5 bases to trimming and J lost 4 bases, with 14 bases between them. CDR3 loop: CASSRSGVRTGELFF. The CDR3 nucleotides are TGTGCCAGCAGTCGGTCCGGTGTACGCACCGGGGAGCTGTTTTTT. The complete variable domain, with remaining parts taken from reference TRBV28 and TRBJ2-2, reads DVKVTQSSRYLVKRTGEKVFLECVQDMDHENMFWYRQDPGLGLRLIYFSYDVKMKEKGDIPEGYSVSREKKERFSLILESASTNQTSMYLCASSRSGVRTGELFFGEGSRLTVL.